The 2 T cell receptor beta chains given below trace back to one sample, sequenced in a study of blood T cell repertoires in COVID-19. The protocol was immunoSEQ multiplex PCR, while the TCRdb copy is restricted to in-frame clones and leaves out a portion. The table shows under 150,000 clones, with roughly 84% occurring only once. Sequenced material: peripheral blood. These receptors all stem from a human donor in a cohort sampled during active COVID-19.

This chain connects TRBV27 to TRBJ2-7, with 8 bases matching TRBD1. Germline trimming cut 7 bases from V and 5 bases from J; bases unmatched to any gene: 7. From germline, CDR1 is MNHEY and CDR2 SMNVEV (reference sequence). CDR3 length equals 13 residues. The CDR3 bases are TGTGCCAGCAAACGGACAGGGATACACGAGCAGTACTTC. This codes for CASKRTGIHEQYF.

This rearrangement joins TRBV11-3 to TRBJ2-2; 9 bases line up with TRBD1. The V and J ends lost 1 base and 7 bases, in that order; junction bases with no gene match: 4. Germline V CDR1 and CDR2: SGHNT, YENEEA. CDR3 length: 15 amino acids. CDR3 in DNA: TGTGCCAGCAGCTTAGGGGACAGGGTTCACGGGGAGCTGTTTTTT. It specifies CASSLGDRVHGELFF.